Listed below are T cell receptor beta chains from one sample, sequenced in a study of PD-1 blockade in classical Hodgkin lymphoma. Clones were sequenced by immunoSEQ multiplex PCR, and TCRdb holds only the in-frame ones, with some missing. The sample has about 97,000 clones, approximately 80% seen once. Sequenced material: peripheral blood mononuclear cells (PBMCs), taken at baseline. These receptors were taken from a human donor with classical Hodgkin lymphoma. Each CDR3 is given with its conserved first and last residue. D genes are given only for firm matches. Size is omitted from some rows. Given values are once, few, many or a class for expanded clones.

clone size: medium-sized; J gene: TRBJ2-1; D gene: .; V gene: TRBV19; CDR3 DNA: TGTGCCAGCCAGGGGCCCCCACAGTTCTTC; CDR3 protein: CASQGPPQFF
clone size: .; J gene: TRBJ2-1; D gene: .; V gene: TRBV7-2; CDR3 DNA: TGTGCCAGCAGCTTAGCTAGCGCCCTATACAATGAGCAGTTCTTC; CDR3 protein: CASSLASALYNEQFF
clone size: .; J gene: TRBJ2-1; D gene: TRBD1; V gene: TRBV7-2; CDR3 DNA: TGTGCCAGCAGCTTGCGTCGCGGGACAGGAGACTACAATGAGCAGTTCTTC; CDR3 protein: CASSLRRGTGDYNEQFF
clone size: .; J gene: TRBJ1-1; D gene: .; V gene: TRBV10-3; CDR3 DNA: TGTGCCATCAAGTTCGGGGGTGAGGGCACTGAAGCTTTCTTT; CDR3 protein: CAIKFGGEGTEAFF
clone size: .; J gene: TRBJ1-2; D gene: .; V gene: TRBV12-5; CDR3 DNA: TGTGCTAGTGGTTTGGTAAAAGGCCCGCCCGGGTCCTTC; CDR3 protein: CASGLVKGPPGSF
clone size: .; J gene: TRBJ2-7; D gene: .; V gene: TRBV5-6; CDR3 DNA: TGTGCCAGCAGCTTTGGGCCCTACGAGCAGTACTTC; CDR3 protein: CASSFGPYEQYF
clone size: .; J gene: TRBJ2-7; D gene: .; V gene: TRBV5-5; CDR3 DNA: TGTGCCAGCAGCTTGGTGGGGACCTACGAGCAGTACTTC; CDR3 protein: CASSLVGTYEQYF
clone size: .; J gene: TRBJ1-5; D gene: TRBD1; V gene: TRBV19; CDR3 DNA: TGTGCCAGTAGTACTGGACAGGCTGCTAATCAGCCCCAGCATTTT; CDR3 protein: CASSTGQAANQPQHF
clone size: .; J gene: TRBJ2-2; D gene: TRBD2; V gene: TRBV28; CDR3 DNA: TGTGCCAGCAGTTCCGGGACTAGCGGGAGAGGTGGCACCGGGGAGCTGTTTTTT; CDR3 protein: CASSSGTSGRGGTGELFF
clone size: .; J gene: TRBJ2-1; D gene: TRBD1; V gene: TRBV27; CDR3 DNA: TGTGCCAGCAGCCCCCCCGACAGGGTTTCCTACAATGAGCAGTTCTTC; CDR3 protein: CASSPPDRVSYNEQFF
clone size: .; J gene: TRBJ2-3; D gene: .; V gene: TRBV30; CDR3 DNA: TGTGCCTGGAGTGGCGGTAGCACAGATACGCAGTATTTT; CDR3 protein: CAWSGGSTDTQYF
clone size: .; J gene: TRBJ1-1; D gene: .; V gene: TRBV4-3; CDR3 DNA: TGCGCCAGCAGCCAAGGGCAGGCCCCCACTGAAGCTTTCTTT; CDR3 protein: CASSQGQAPTEAFF
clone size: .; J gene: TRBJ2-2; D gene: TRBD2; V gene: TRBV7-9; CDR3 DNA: TGTGCCAGCAGCTTAGCGAGTGGAGCTAGCGGTAACACCGGGGAGCTGTTTTTT; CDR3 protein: CASSLASGASGNTGELFF
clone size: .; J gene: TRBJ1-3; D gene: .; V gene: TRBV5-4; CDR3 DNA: TGTGCCAGCAGCTTGAGGGGGGGGCTCCGCTCTGGAAACACCATATATTTT; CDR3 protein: CASSLRGGLRSGNTIYF
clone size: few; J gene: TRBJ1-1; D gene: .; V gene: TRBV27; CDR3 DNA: TGTGCCAGCAACCCGACAGGCGATAACACTGAAGCTTTCTTT; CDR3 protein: CASNPTGDNTEAFF
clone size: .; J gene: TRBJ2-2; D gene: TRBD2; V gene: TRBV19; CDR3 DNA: TGTGCCAGTAGTATGGTAACTAGCGGGAACACCGGGGAGCTGTTTTTT; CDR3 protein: CASSMVTSGNTGELFF
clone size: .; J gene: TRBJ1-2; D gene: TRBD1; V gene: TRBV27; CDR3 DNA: TGTGCCAGCAGACTAAGGGGGCAAGGCTATGGCTACACCTTC; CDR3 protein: CASRLRGQGYGYTF
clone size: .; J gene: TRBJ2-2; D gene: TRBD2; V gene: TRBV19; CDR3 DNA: TGTGCCACCCGGACTAGCAGCAACACCGGGGAGCTGTTTTTT; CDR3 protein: CATRTSSNTGELFF
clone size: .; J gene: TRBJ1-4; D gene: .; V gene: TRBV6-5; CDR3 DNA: TGTGCCAGCAGTTCGCAGTGGCGGAATGAAAAACTGTTTTTT; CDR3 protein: CASSSQWRNEKLFF
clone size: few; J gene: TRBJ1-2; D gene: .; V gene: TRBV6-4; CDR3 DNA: TGTGCCAGCAGTGCCGAGCCTACAGTCGCCTCCTATGGCTACACCTTC; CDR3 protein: CASSAEPTVASYGYTF
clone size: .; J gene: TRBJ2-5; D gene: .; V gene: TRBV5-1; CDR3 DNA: TGCGCCAGCGGTGTCCAAGAGACCCAGTACTTC; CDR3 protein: CASGVQETQYF
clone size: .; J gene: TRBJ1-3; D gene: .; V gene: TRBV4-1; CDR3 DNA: TGCGCCAGCAGCCAACGACAGGCCTTCTCTGGAAACACCATATATTTT; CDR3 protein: CASSQRQAFSGNTIYF
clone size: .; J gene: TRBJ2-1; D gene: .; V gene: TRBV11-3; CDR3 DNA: TGTGCCAGCAGCTCGTTAGCTTCCCATGAGCAGTTCTTC; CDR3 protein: CASSSLASHEQFF
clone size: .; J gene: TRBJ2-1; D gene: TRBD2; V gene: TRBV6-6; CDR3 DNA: TGTGCCAGCAGGAAGACTAGCGGGAGTATCTATGAGCAGTTCTTC; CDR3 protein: CASRKTSGSIYEQFF
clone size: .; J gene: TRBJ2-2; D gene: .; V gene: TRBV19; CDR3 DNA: TGTGCCAGCTTGCTGGGGGGAGCGAACACCGGGGAGCTGTTTTTT; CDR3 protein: CASLLGGANTGELFF
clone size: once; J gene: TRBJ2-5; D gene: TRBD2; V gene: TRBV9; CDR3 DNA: TGTGCCAGCAGCTGGGGGGGAACTAGCGGGCAAGAGACCCAGTACTTC; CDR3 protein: CASSWGGTSGQETQYF
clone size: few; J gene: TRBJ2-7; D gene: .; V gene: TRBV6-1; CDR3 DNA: TGTGCCAGCAGTGATTTCCAGGGTACGGGGTCGTACGAGCAGTACTTC; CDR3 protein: CASSDFQGTGSYEQYF
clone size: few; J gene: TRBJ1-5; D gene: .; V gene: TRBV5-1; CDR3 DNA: TGCGCCAGCAGCTTGGGTGGAGATCAGCCCCAGCATTTT; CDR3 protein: CASSLGGDQPQHF
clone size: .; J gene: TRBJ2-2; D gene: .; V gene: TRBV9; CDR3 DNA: TGTGCCAGCAGCGTAGGAGGGGGAAACACCGGGGAGCTGTTTTTT; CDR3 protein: CASSVGGGNTGELFF
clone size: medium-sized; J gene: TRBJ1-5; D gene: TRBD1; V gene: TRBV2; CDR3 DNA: TGTGCCAGCAGGAGGGACAGGGAAGGTCAGCCCCAGCATTTT; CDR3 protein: CASRRDREGQPQHF
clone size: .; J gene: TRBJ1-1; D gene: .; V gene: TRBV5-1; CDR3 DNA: TGCGCCAGCGGCACAGGGCCATCGAACACTGAAGCTTTCTTT; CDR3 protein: CASGTGPSNTEAFF
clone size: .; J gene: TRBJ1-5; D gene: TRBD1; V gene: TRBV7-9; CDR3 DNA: TGTGCCAGCAGCCCTTGGGCGGGACAGGGCGGCAATCAGCCCCAGCATTTT; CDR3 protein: CASSPWAGQGGNQPQHF
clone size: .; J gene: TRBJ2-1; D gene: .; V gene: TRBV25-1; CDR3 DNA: TGTGCCAGCAGTGAGTCATACAGGGACACAACCTACAATGAGCAGTTCTTC; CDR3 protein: CASSESYRDTTYNEQFF
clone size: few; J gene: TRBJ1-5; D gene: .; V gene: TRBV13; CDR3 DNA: TGTGCCAGCAGCTTATTGGACCAGCCCCAGCATTTT; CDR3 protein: CASSLLDQPQHF
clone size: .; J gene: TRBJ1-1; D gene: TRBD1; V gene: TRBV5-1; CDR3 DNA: TGCGCCAGCAGCCAGGGACAGGGCGCCGCTGAAGCTTTCTTT; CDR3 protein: CASSQGQGAAEAFF
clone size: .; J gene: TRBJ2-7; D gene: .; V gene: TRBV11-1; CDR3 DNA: TGTGCCAGCAGCTTAGGCGGTTCGAGCTCCTACGAGCAGTACTTC; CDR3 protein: CASSLGGSSSYEQYF
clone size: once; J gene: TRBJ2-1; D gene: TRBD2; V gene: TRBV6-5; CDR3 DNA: TGTGCCAGCAGTTTTAGCGGGAGCTCCTACAATGAGCAGTTCTTC; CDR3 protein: CASSFSGSSYNEQFF
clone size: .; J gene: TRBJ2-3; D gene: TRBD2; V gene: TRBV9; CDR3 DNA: TGTGCCAGCAGCACCCGGGACTACCTACGCACAGATACGCAGTATTTT; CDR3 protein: CASSTRDYLRTDTQYF
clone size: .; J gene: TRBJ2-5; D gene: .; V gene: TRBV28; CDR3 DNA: TGTGCCAGCAGTATTAGACGGCTCCAAGAGACCCAGTACTTC; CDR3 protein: CASSIRRLQETQYF
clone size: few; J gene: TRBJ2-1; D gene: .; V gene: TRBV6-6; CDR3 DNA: TGTGCCAGCAGTCAAGGTCGCCCGAGCTCCTACAATGAGCAGTTCTTC; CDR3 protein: CASSQGRPSSYNEQFF
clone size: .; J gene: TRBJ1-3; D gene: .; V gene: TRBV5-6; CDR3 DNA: TGTGCCAGCAGCCACCCCAATGACCCCTCTGGAAACACCATATATTTT; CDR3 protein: CASSHPNDPSGNTIYF
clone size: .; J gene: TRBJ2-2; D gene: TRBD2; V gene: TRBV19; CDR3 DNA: TGTGCCAGTAGTATTTTCGGCGGGAGTAATACCGGGGAGCTGTTTTTT; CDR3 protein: CASSIFGGSNTGELFF
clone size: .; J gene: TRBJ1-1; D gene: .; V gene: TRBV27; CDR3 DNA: TGTGCCAGCAGTGCCACAGGGTACGCTGAAGCTTTCTTT; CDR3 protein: CASSATGYAEAFF
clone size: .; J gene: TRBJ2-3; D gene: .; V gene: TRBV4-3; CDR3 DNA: TGCGCCAGCAGCCAAGTAGGGCGAGACACAGATACGCAGTATTTT; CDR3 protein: CASSQVGRDTDTQYF
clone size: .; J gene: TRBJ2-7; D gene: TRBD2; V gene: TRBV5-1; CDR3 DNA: TGCGCCAGCAGCTTAGATAGCGGGAATACGTACGAGCAGTACTTC; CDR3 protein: CASSLDSGNTYEQYF
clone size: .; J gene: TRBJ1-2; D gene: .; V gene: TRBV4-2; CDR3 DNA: TGTGCCAGCAGCCCTACAGGGACGAACTATGGCTACACCTTC; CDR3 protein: CASSPTGTNYGYTF
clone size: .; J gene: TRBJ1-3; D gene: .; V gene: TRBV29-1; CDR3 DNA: TGCAGCGTCCTGAGGGGGGACCCCGGAAACACCATATATTTT; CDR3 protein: CSVLRGDPGNTIYF
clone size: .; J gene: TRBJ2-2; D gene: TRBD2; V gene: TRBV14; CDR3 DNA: TGTGCCAGCAGCCAAGAATCCCAGAGACTAGCGGGAAATAGGCTTTTGGCCGGGGAGCTGTTTTTT; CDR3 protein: CASSQESQRLAGNRLLAGELFF
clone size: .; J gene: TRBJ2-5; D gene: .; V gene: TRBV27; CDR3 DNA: TGTGCCAGCAGTTTAGACCAACAAGAGACCCAGTACTTC; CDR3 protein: CASSLDQQETQYF
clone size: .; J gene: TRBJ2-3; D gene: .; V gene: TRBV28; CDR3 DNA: TGTGCCACCGTGCCCGTGGGCCTGGGCACAGATACGCAGTATTTT; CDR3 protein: CATVPVGLGTDTQYF
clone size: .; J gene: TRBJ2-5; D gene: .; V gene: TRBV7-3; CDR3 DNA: TGTGCCAGCAGCCCGGGACACCAAGAGACCCAGTACTTC; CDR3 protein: CASSPGHQETQYF
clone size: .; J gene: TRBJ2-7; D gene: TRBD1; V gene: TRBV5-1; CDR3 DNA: TGCGCCAGCAGCCCCCCGGGACAGGGGAGGGAGCAGTACTTC; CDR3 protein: CASSPPGQGREQYF
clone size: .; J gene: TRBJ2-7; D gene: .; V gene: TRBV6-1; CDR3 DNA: TGTGCCAGTTCCGCCCGGGGACGACTATACGAGCAGTACTTC; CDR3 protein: CASSARGRLYEQYF
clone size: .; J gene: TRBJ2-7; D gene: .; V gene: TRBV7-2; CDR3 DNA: TGTGCCAGCAGCTCCGTATACGAGCAGTACTTC; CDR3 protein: CASSSVYEQYF